The source of this TCR beta chain is a study of T cells in localized non-small cell lung cancer. Findings of the study overall: There were a median around 57 of the top 100 tumor clones appearing in adjacent lung.

CDR1 is SGHVS, CDR2 FNYEAQ, per germline. The CDR3 covers 15 residues. V trimming: 4 bases; J trimming: 6 bases; junction bases outside the gene matches: 8. This table comes from immunoSEQ multiplex PCR, and its TCRdb copy is limited to in-frame clones, with some not included. The sample has around 94,000 clones, 87% seen once; the top ten hold 15%. For this clone: The antigen is not known.

The sequencing here drew on peripheral blood, taken before any cancer treatment. This receptor was obtained from a man aged 35 to 69 with stage I squamous cell lung carcinoma. V and J are TRBV7-6 and TRBJ2-1, with TRBD2 identical over 8 bases. The CDR3 loop is CASSSIAGRTNEQFF. As DNA, the CDR3 is TGTGCCAGCAGCTCCATAGCGGGGAGAACCAATGAGCAGTTCTTC.